This passage covers 28 T cell receptor beta chains from one sample sequenced in a study of blood T cells in healthy people across ages. Through a sample-barcoded 5' primer and a J-beta primer mix, a second PCR was run for roughly 6 to 12 cycles. TCRdb itself ran the 5' RACE reads through MiXCR, one entry per CDR3 protein. The sample lists just over 800,000 distinct CDR3 sequences, around two thirds occurring once. Sequenced input: blood. These receptors came from a man aged 30 to 45 in good health.

The chain uses TRBV27 and TRBJ2-4; D is possibly TRBD1 (5 bases). Gene TRBJ2-7 matches the end of the DNA better, so the J call may be wrong. The CDR3 spans 14 residues. Germline CDR1 MNHEY, CDR2 SMNVEV (reference sequence). The CDR3 here is CASSSATDDYEQYF. Here the CDR3 DNA reads TGTGCCAGCAGTTCCGCGACAGACGACTACGAGCAGTACTTC.

J is TRBJ2-7 and V is TRBV12-3 or TRBV12-4; the match to TRBD2 covers 11 bases. J lost 3 bases, V lost 2 bases, and 6 bases had no gene match. CDR3 length equals 16 residues. This CDR3 reads CASSLWLAGGNYEQYF. CDR3 sequence (DNA): TGTGCCAGCAGTTTATGGCTAGCGGGGGGCAACTACGAGCAGTACTTC.

The chain couples TRBV6-2 or TRBV6-3 to TRBJ1-4, with no clear D. The CDR3 covers 12 residues. Germline CDR1 and CDR2: MNHEY and SVGEGT. Trimming cost V 5 bases and J 5 bases, with 6 bases left between them. The CDR3 DNA sequence: TGTGCCAGCAGTGAACGGAATGAAAAACTGTTTTTT. Protein sequence: CASSERNEKLFF.

The chain is built from TRBV9 and TRBJ2-4; 9 bases are a match to TRBD1. The CDR3 has 13 amino acids. With V trimmed by 0 bases and J by 13 bases, 5 bases remained unmatched. The germline V gene has CDR1 SGDLS and CDR2 YYNGEE. CDR3 residues: CASSVGTGEEQYF. For the CDR3, the DNA is TGTGCCAGCAGCGTAGGGACAGGGGAAGAGCAGTACTTC.

This chain uses TRBV5-1 with TRBJ2-1; 12 bases agree with TRBD2. Trimming took 4 bases from V and 4 from J; bases not matched to a gene: 6. The CDR3 length is 16 residues. In germline, CDR1 is SGHRS, CDR2 YFSETQ. The CDR3 sequence: CASSARTSGTYNEQFF. The CDR3 DNA follows: TGCGCCAGCAGCGCCAGGACTAGCGGGACGTACAATGAGCAGTTCTTC.

J is TRBJ2-7 and V is TRBV10-3; possibly TRBD1 for D (5 bases). Trimming cost V 0 bases and J 10 bases, with 13 bases left between them. The germline CDR1 and CDR2 sequences are ENHRY and SYGVKD. CDR3 length: 13 residues. Here the CDR3 reads CAISESSGPKQYF. The DNA for the CDR3 is TGTGCCATCAGTGAGTCCTCAGGGCCCAAACAGTACTTC.

The chain couples TRBV12-3 or TRBV12-4 to TRBJ2-4; TRBD1 aligns across 8 bases. With 0 bases clipped from V and 6 bases from J, the junction kept 1 base outside the gene matches. This CDR3 has 14 residues. CDR3 protein: CASSLARGPNIQYF. DNA for the CDR3: TGTGCCAGCAGTTTAGCCAGGGGGCCAAACATTCAGTACTTC.

This clonotype was picked up a small number of times. The chain couples TRBV18 to TRBJ2-1; D is uncertain. CDR1 is KGHSH, CDR2 LQKENI, per germline. V lost 3 bases and J lost 10, with 19 bases in between. The CDR3 is made up of 15 amino acids. The CDR3 DNA sequence: TGTGCCAGCTCACCCGATTCGCCTAGAACTGGGGAGCAGTTCTTC. Translating it yields CASSPDSPRTGEQFF.

This chain uses TRBV4-2 with TRBJ2-5, with D hard to call. Gene TRBJ2-7 matches the end of the DNA better, so the J call may be wrong. This CDR3 is 14 amino acids long. The germline V gene encodes CDR1 LGHNA and CDR2 YNFKEQ. DNA of the CDR3: TGTGCCAGCAGCCAGGCAGGTCTGATCTACGAGCAGTACTTC. It is translated as CASSQAGLIYEQYF.

The chain combines TRBV4-2 with TRBJ1-5; 7 positions match TRBD1. Trimming took 1 base from V and 8 from J; bases not matched to a gene: 11. The CDR3 is 16 amino acids. Germline CDR1 and CDR2: LGHNA and YNFKEQ. The CDR3 here is CASSQAGTALREPQHF. DNA for the CDR3: TGTGCCAGCAGCCAAGCAGGGACAGCATTAAGGGAGCCCCAGCATTTT.

The V and J genes are TRBV29-1 and TRBJ1-2; D may be TRBD1 (5 bases). Germline values: CDR1 SQVTM, CDR2 ANQGSEA. V was clipped by 3 bases and J by 3 bases, with 8 bases between them. The CDR3 covers 12 residues. CDR3 amino acids: CSVEGDDYGYTF. CDR3 DNA sequence: TGCAGCGTTGAGGGGGACGACTATGGCTACACCTTC.

V and J are TRBV4-3 and TRBJ2-1, with D possibly TRBD1 on 6 matching bases. Germline V gives CDR1 LGHNA, CDR2 YSLEER. The CDR3 contains 15 residues. V lost 0 bases and J lost 2, with 8 bases in between. CDR3 sequence reads: CASSQEQGPYNEQFF. The CDR3 coding sequence is TGCGCCAGCAGCCAAGAGCAGGGGCCCTACAATGAGCAGTTCTTC.

The V and J genes are TRBV7-2 and TRBJ1-6; 7 bases match TRBD1. The J segment lost 11 bases and the V segment lost 1 base, leaving 8 bases of the junction unmatched. The CDR3 runs to 15 residues. Per the germline V gene, CDR1 is SGHTA and CDR2 is FQGNSA. Here the CDR3 DNA reads TGTGCCAGCAGCTTAGAAAGACAGGGCGTGGCACCCCTCCACTTT. Encoded protein: CASSLERQGVAPLHF.

The chain combines TRBV2 with TRBJ1-1; the D is unclear. Germline V gene data show CDR1 as SNHLY and CDR2 as FYNNEI. The CDR3 is made up of 13 amino acids. Between the trimmed V and J ends, which lost 4 bases and 0 bases, there was a span of 6 bases. For the CDR3, the DNA is TGTGCCAGCAGTGTTTTTATGAACACTGAAGCTTTCTTT. This encodes CASSVFMNTEAFF.

The V and J genes are TRBV28 and TRBJ2-1, with D possibly being TRBD1 (6 bases). Germline CDR1 is MDHEN and CDR2 is SYDVKM. The CDR3 length is 14 residues. Deletions cut 8 bases from V and 0 bases from J, with 11 bases between. In DNA form, the CDR3 reads TGTGCCAGCCATCAGGGGAGCTCCTACAATGAGCAGTTCTTC. This gives the protein CASHQGSSYNEQFF.

CDR3 sequence: CASGVGQETQYF. In nucleotides, the CDR3 is TGCGCCAGCGGAGTGGGCCAAGAGACCCAGTACTTC. V is TRBV10-2 and J is TRBJ2-5, with unresolved D. With 8 bases removed from V and 1 base from J, the gap between germline ends came to 8 bases. Germline lookup yields CDR1 WSHSY and CDR2 SAAADI. This CDR3 has 12 residues.

The rearrangement links TRBV11-2 to TRBJ2-1, with a weak D call TRBD2 (5 bases). This CDR3 spans 18 amino acids. Per germline, CDR1 SGHAT and CDR2 FQNNGV. V was cut by 5 bases and J by 3 bases, with 23 bases left in between. CDR3 coding DNA: TGTGCCAGCAGCCCCCCGCGGGCTAGTGTCTATAACTACAATGAGCAGTTCTTC. As protein: CASSPPRASVYNYNEQFF.

This chain connects TRBV6-4 to TRBJ2-1; 12 bases match TRBD1. Germline values: CDR1 MRHNA, CDR2 SNTAGT. The V and J ends lost 8 bases and 7 bases, in that order; junction bases with no gene match: 9. There are 15 residues in the CDR3. CDR3: CASAAGQGAWNEQFF. The CDR3 coding sequence is TGTGCCAGCGCAGCGGGACAGGGGGCATGGAATGAGCAGTTCTTC.

The rearrangement links TRBV6-2 or TRBV6-3 to TRBJ2-5; no reliable D call. The germline gives CDR1 MNHEY, CDR2 SVGEGT. V dropped 2 bases and J dropped 1 base, with 11 bases sitting between them. This CDR3 is built from 15 residues. The CDR3 nucleotides read TGTGCCAGCAGTTACACGTACACGGGCCAAGAGACCCAGTACTTC. Translated, it gives CASSYTYTGQETQYF.

This chain joins TRBV5-6 and TRBJ2-4; D uncertain. V dropped 3 bases and J dropped 7 bases, with 11 bases sitting between them. CDR3 length: 13 residues. Germline V gene data show CDR1 as SGHDT and CDR2 as YYEEEE. The DNA of the CDR3 is TGTGCCAGCAGCTCCGGACCGGCGAACATTCAGTACTTC. The encoded protein is CASSSGPANIQYF.

This clonotype showed up just a few times. V gene TRBV6-5 combines with J gene TRBJ2-5; 7 bases fit TRBD2. The DNA end favors TRBJ2-7, so the J call may be wrong. CDR1 and CDR2 (germline): MNHEY, SVGAGI. The CDR3 length is 13 residues. CDR3 DNA sequence: TGTGCCAGCAGACCTGGACTAGCCTACGAGCAGTACTTC. Residues: CASRPGLAYEQYF.

V is TRBV21-1 and J is TRBJ2-4. The assigned J gene may be wrong: the sequence end matches TRBJ2-7 better. TRBV21-1 represents a pseudogene. The CDR3 totals 11 residues. The CDR3 DNA follows: TGTGCCAGCAGCAAAGGGAACGAGCAGTACTTC. This codes for CASSKGNEQYF.

The V call is TRBV7-2, the J call TRBJ1-5, with 9 positions matching TRBD1. The V gene end was trimmed by 6 bases and the J gene end by 7 bases; junction bases not matched to a gene: 10. This CDR3 is 15 amino acids long. CDR1 and CDR2 from the germline V gene are SGHTA and FQGNSA. This CDR3 is CASSLRGQGIQPQHF. The DNA of the CDR3 is TGTGCCAGCAGTTTGCGGGGACAGGGTATACAGCCCCAGCATTTT. Filled out from reference TRBV7-2 and TRBJ1-5, the complete variable domain reads GAGVSQSPSNKVTEKGKDVELRCDPISGHTALYWYRQSLGQGLEFLIYFQGNSAPDKSGLPSDRFSAERTGGSVSTLTIQRTQQEDSAVYLCASSLRGQGIQPQHFGDGTRLSIL.

The chain combines TRBV7-2 with TRBJ2-7, with D tentatively TRBD2 (7 bases). CDR3 size: 16 residues. CDR1 SGHTA and CDR2 FQGNSA come from the germline V gene. Trimming pared 5 bases from V and 2 bases from J, leaving 19 bases between. CDR3 in amino acids: CASSPGGGLAAYEQYF. The DNA of the CDR3 is TGTGCCAGCAGCCCCGGGGGCGGGCTAGCGGCCTACGAGCAGTACTTC. Supplemented by reference TRBV7-2 and TRBJ2-7, the full variable domain reads GAGVSQSPSNKVTEKGKDVELRCDPISGHTALYWYRQSLGQGLEFLIYFQGNSAPDKSGLPSDRFSAERTGGSVSTLTIQRTQQEDSAVYLCASSPGGGLAAYEQYFGPGTRLTVT.

The chain uses TRBV5-6 and TRBJ2-6; possible D gene TRBD1, 6 bases. Trimming left V 4 bases short and J 0 bases short, with 17 bases between. This CDR3 contains 18 residues. Looked up from germline, CDR1 is SGHDT and CDR2 is YYEEEE. CDR3 sequence: CASSAVAGAVSGANVLTF. CDR3 DNA sequence: TGTGCCAGCAGCGCCGTCGCAGGGGCCGTCTCTGGGGCCAACGTCCTGACTTTC.

This chain connects TRBV6-5 to TRBJ2-4; D remains unclear. The CDR3 extends over 15 amino acids. The V gene lost 6 bases and the J gene lost 13 bases, with 25 bases spanning the gap. The germline V gene encodes CDR1 MNHEY and CDR2 SVGAGI. The CDR3 region is CASRSSDWSYNEQYF. The DNA for the CDR3 is TGTGCCAGCAGATCCTCCGACTGGTCCTACAATGAGCAGTACTTC.

This clonotype has only a few counts. V is TRBV4-2 and J is TRBJ2-1; TRBD2 matches 7 bases. J gave up 8 bases and V 5 bases, and 18 bases lay outside the gene matches. This CDR3 contains 17 residues. Germline V CDR1 and CDR2: LGHNA, YNFKEQ. The CDR3 bases are TGTGCCAGCAGCTACAATAGCGGGCGAGCGTTGGGCCATGAGCAGTTCTTC. This gives the protein CASSYNSGRALGHEQFF.

This clonotype was detected only a few times. The chain is built from TRBV27 and TRBJ1-2; no reliable D call. Looked up from germline, CDR1 is MNHEY and CDR2 is SMNVEV (reference sequence). The CDR3 length is 15 residues. V dropped 2 bases and J dropped 4 bases, with 14 bases sitting between them. CDR3 DNA sequence: TGTGCCAGCAGTTTAGTGTCCTTCGGAGGCTATGGCTACACCTTC. Translation: CASSLVSFGGYGYTF.